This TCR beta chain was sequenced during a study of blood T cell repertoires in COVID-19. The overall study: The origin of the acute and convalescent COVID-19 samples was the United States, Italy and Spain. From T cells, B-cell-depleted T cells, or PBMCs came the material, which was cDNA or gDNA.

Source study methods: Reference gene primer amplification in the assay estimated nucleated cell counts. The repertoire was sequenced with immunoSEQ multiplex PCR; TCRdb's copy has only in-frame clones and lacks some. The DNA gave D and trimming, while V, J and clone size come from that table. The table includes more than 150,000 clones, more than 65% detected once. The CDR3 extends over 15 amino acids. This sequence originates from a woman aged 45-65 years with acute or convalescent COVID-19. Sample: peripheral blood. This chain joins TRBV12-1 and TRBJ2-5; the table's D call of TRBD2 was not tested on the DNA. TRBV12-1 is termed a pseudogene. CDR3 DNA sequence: TGTGCCAGCAGTCGAGCTAGCGGGGTTCAAGAGACCCAGTACTTC. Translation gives CASSRASGVQETQYF.